The 15 T cell receptor beta chains in this list originate from one sample, sequenced in a study of cytomegalovirus exposure and HLA in healthy donors. PCR involved 60 Vbeta and 13 Jbeta primers. The table came from immunoSEQ multiplex PCR; TCRdb's copy has only in-frame clones and leaves some out. The table has about 180,000 clones, around 80% seen once. The sample comprised PBMCs. The receptor source for this set is a middle-aged woman in good health and CMV-seronegative.

V is TRBV19 and J is TRBJ2-1, with TRBD1 identical over 12 bases. Germline trimming cut 7 bases from V and 7 bases from J; bases unmatched to any gene: 5. This CDR3 is built from 14 residues. Germline assignment: CDR1 LNHDA and CDR2 SQIVND (reference sequence). For the CDR3, the DNA is TGTGCCAGTATACTGGGACAGGGGGCGAATGAGCAGTTCTTC. Encoded protein: CASILGQGANEQFF.

This clone was seen only once. The chain has TRBV19 and TRBJ2-4; D perhaps matches TRBD1 (8 bases). Trimming left V 4 bases short and J 7 bases short, with 20 bases between. Germline CDR1 is LNHDA and CDR2 is SQIVND (reference sequence). CDR3 length equals 16 residues. The CDR3 loop is CASSTRQGTIPNIQYF. The CDR3 nucleotides are TGTGCCAGTAGTACCAGACAGGGGACTATCCCGAACATTCAGTACTTC.

This chain uses TRBV10-3 with TRBJ2-7; D perhaps matches TRBD2 (5 bases). CDR3 length: 15 amino acids. Germline lookup yields CDR1 ENHRY and CDR2 SYGVKD. V lost 4 bases and J 6 bases, leaving 19 bases between the germline ends. DNA for the CDR3: TGTGCCATCAGTGTCCTCAGCGGACCTGATGGCGAGCAGTACTTC. Amino acids: CAISVLSGPDGEQYF.

The chain links TRBV14 to TRBJ2-4; 7 bases line up with TRBD1. The germline gives CDR1 SGHDN, CDR2 FVKESK. V was pared by 4 bases and J by 9 bases, with 9 bases of the junction left unmatched. This CDR3 comprises 14 residues. CDR3 DNA sequence: TGTGCCAGCAGCCGACAAGACAGGGTTTGCATTCAGTACTTC. Protein sequence: CASSRQDRVCIQYF.

The rearrangement links TRBV30 to TRBJ2-1; D is possibly TRBD1 (5 bases). The CDR3 spans 17 residues. V lost 0 bases, J lost 7 bases, and 22 bases lay in between. Per the germline V gene, CDR1 is GTSNPN and CDR2 is SVGIG (reference sequence). The CDR3 DNA follows: TGTGCCTGGAGTGTAGGTCCAGGGCGTCCTACTATTAATGAGCAGTTCTTC. This sequence encodes CAWSVGPGRPTINEQFF.

The chain links TRBV18 to TRBJ1-2; the D gene is possibly TRBD1 (5 bases). Trimming took off 5 bases at V and 8 bases at J, with 12 bases between the two ends. The germline V gene encodes CDR1 KGHSH and CDR2 LQKENI. The CDR3 spans 12 residues. CDR3 DNA: TGTGCCAGCTCAGTTCCAGGGTTAGGCTACACCTTC. Its protein is CASSVPGLGYTF.

The gene calls are TRBV14 and TRBJ2-3; 8 bases fit TRBD2. The CDR3 sequence is 15 residues long. With 4 bases clipped from V and 1 base from J, the junction kept 4 bases outside the gene matches. Germline CDR1 reads SGHDN; CDR2 reads FVKESK. The CDR3 DNA reads TGTGCCAGCAGCCGATCACTAGCGGGCACAGATACGCAGTATTTT. As protein: CASSRSLAGTDTQYF.

The rearrangement links TRBV5-1 to TRBJ2-3, with D unresolved. V dropped 2 bases and J dropped 0 bases, with 4 bases sitting between them. CDR3 size: 13 residues. Germline V gene data show CDR1 as SGHRS and CDR2 as YFSETQ. The CDR3 here is CASSLESTDTQYF. In DNA form, the CDR3 reads TGCGCCAGCAGCTTAGAGAGCACAGATACGCAGTATTTT.

The gene calls are TRBV7-9 and TRBJ1-5; D is undetermined. V was shortened by 1 base and J by 3 bases, with 10 bases between the two germline ends. The germline V gene has CDR1 SEHNR and CDR2 FQNEAQ (reference sequence). CDR3 length: 15 residues. This CDR3 is CASSLGGLNNQPQHF. The CDR3 region has the DNA TGTGCCAGCAGCTTAGGAGGGCTTAACAATCAGCCCCAGCATTTT.

The chain recombines TRBV6-1 with TRBJ2-3, with TRBD1 matching over 9 bases. V gave up 4 bases and J gave up 4 bases; unmatched junction bases: 12. This CDR3 has 17 amino acids. Germline values: CDR1 MNHNS, CDR2 SASEGT. CDR3 nucleotide sequence: TGTGCCAGCAGTGTAACCGGGACAGGGCACCTCGCAGATACGCAGTATTTT. Translation: CASSVTGTGHLADTQYF.

The chain recombines TRBV27 with TRBJ2-1, with a possible D match to TRBD1 (8 bases). This CDR3 is built from 15 residues. Germline values: CDR1 MNHEY, CDR2 SMNVEV (reference sequence). V gave up 2 bases and J gave up 8 bases, with 16 bases separating them. In nucleotides, the CDR3 is TGTGCCAGCAGTTTACCCCGGACAGGGAGGGATGAGCAGTTCTTC. Translated: CASSLPRTGRDEQFF.

The gene calls are TRBV7-9 and TRBJ2-5, with D possibly matching TRBD2 (6 bases). This CDR3 region has 16 residues. Per germline, CDR1 SEHNR and CDR2 FQNEAQ (reference sequence). V was pared by 4 bases and J by 3 bases, with 18 bases between. This CDR3 reads CASSSLGGRREETQYF. CDR3 nucleotides: TGTGCCAGCAGCTCCCTGGGTGGGCGGAGGGAAGAGACCCAGTACTTC.

This clone was observed a few times. This chain connects TRBV29-1 to TRBJ1-1, with D unresolved. The V end was cut by 8 bases, the J end by 4 bases, with 14 bases between. The CDR3 spans 12 residues. CDR1 SQVTM and CDR2 ANQGSEA come from the germline V gene. CDR3 amino acids: CSQEVVGTEAFF. The DNA of the CDR3 is TGCAGCCAGGAGGTGGTTGGCACTGAAGCTTTCTTT.

This clone was counted between two and nine times. The chain carries TRBV6-1 and TRBJ2-7, with 8 bases fitting TRBD2. Germline values: CDR1 MNHNS, CDR2 SASEGT. The CDR3 sequence is 15 residues long. V trimming: 4 bases; J trimming: 2 bases; junction bases outside the gene matches: 7. In DNA, the CDR3 is TGTGCCAGCAGTGCCCATACTAGCGGCCCCTACGAGCAGTACTTC. Its protein product is CASSAHTSGPYEQYF.

This chain uses TRBV5-1 with TRBJ2-3; TRBD2 aligns across 8 bases. The length of the CDR3 is 15 residues. CDR1 SGHRS and CDR2 YFSETQ come from the germline V gene. Trimming cost V 3 bases and J 2 bases; bases outside gene matches: 5. The CDR3 bases are TGCGCCAGCAGCTCCGGGACTAGACTCACAGATACGCAGTATTTT. Translated, it gives CASSSGTRLTDTQYF.